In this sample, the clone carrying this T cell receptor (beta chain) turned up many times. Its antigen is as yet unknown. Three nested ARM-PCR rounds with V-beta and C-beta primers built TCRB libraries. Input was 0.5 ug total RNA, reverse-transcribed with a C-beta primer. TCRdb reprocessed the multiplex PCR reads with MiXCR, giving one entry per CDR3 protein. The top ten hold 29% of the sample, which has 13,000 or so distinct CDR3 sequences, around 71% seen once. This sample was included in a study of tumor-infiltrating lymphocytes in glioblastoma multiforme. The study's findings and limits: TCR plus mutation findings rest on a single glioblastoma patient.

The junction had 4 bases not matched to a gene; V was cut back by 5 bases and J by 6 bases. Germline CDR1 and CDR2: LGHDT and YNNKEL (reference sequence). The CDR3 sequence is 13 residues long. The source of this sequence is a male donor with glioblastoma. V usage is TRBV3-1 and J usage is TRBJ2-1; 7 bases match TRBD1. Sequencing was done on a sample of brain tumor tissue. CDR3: CASSGTGVNEQFF. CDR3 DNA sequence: TGTGCCAGCAGCGGTACAGGGGTCAATGAGCAGTTCTTC.